This T cell receptor (beta chain) was recorded in a study of T cells expressing NK-cell markers. About this clonotype itself: Its target is not known.

Study conclusions and caveats: HCMV specificity was not established for the expanded NKG2C+ T cell clones. In more than 5 donors, dominant CD3+CD56+NKG2C+ clones formed about 1.0-8% of CD8+ cells. The CD3+CD56-NKG2C+ fraction of several donors was also led by these clonotypes.

Per the germline V gene, CDR1 is DFQATT and CDR2 is SNEGSKA (reference sequence). The CDR3 spans 16 residues. In generating TCR beta cDNA, 5'RACE template switching with UMIs was used. TCRdb reprocessed the 5' RACE reads, with one entry per CDR3 protein and no DNA. Its clone listing holds 550,000 or so distinct CDR3 sequences. The sequenced sample was blood T cells: a sorted CD56 or NKG2C T cell subset, CD4+ or CD8+ T cells, or bulk PBMC T cells (not recorded which). The sequence came from a man younger than 30 in good health. This chain uses TRBV20-1 with TRBJ2-2. This CDR3 reads CSASTLESSVTGELFF.